Sequencing of this T cell receptor beta chain was carried out in a study of Graves' ophthalmopathy and Graves' hyperthyroidism. In the study overall: Peripheral blood sampling occurred at initial diagnosis, before any treatment.

Germline V gene lookup returns CDR1 LGHNT and CDR2 FRNRAP. Trimming left V 0 bases short and J 9 bases short, with 12 bases between. This CDR3 has 15 amino acids. RNA transcripts were the source from which TCR beta CDR3 regions were amplified. Investigators did first-round RT-PCR with HTBI primers, then second-round multiplex PCR. TCRdb itself ran the multiplex PCR reads through MiXCR, one entry per CDR3 protein. The sample consists of about 180,000 distinct CDR3 sequences, more than 30% of them appearing once. Specimen: peripheral blood. This sequence joins TRBV12-5 and TRBJ1-6, with D unresolved. This clonotype was obtained from a woman between 35 and 50 years old with Graves' ophthalmopathy. The CDR3 sequence is CASGLVRPGSSPLHF. The CDR3 DNA is TGTGCTAGTGGTTTGGTAAGACCCGGATCTTCACCCCTCCACTTT. The variable domain in full, with the rest retrieved from reference TRBV12-5 and TRBJ1-6, is DARVTQTPRHKVTEMGQEVTMRCQPILGHNTVFWYRQTMMQGLELLAYFRNRAPLDDSGMPKDRFSAEMPDATLATLKIQPSEPRDSAVYFCASGLVRPGSSPLHFGNGTRLTVT.